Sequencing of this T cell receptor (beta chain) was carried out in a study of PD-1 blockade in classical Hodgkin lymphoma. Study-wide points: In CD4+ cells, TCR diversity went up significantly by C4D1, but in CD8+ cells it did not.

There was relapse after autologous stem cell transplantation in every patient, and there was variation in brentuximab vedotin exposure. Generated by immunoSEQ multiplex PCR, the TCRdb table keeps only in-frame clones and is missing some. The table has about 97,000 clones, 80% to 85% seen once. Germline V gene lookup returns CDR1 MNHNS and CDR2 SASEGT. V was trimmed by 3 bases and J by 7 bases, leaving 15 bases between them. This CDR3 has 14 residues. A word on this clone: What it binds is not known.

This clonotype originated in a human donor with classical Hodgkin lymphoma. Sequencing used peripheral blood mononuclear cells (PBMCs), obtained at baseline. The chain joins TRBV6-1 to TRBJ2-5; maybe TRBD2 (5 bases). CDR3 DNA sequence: TGTGCCAGCAGTGAGCGACCAGGACTTGGGACCCAGTACTTC. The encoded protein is CASSERPGLGTQYF.